This TCR beta chain derives from a study of shared clonotypes between healthy human individuals. Deep-level running was used for the assay. Replicate sorted-subset PCRs were loaded with around 200 ng DNA, about 28,000 T cell genomes. TCRdb's copy holds only in-frame clones and misses some; the assay was immunoSEQ multiplex PCR. The data contain over 950,000 clones, 60% to 80% of them singletons. From germline, CDR1 is MNHEY and CDR2 SMNVEV (reference sequence). V lost 4 bases to trimming and J lost 5 bases, with 14 bases between them. There are 14 residues in the CDR3. With respect to this clone: Its antigen is still unknown.

General study points: It was the few donors that limited the genetic and exposure-history diversity represented.

The clonotype originates from a man aged 18 to 30 in good health. Some clones in this sample may be carry-over from other donors' samples. The chain is built from TRBV27 and TRBJ2-5; possibly TRBD2 for D (6 bases). The sequencing sample was made of memory CD4+ T cells from PBMCs. Subset noted: CD45RA-negative fraction. The CDR3 DNA sequence: TGTGCCAGCAGTTCTTCACTAGCAGCCGAGACCCAGTACTTC. It is translated as CASSSSLAAETQYF.